One sample yielded the 16 T cell receptor beta chains listed below, sequenced in a study of beta chain features in type 1 diabetes. TCRB transcripts that were expressed got sequenced, as all of the isolated RNA had been reverse transcribed. Assay: immunoSEQ multiplex PCR; the TCRdb copy retains only in-frame clones and omits some. The data contain 900,000 or so clones, under 20% of them singletons. Input material: naive CD4+ T cells from blood. These receptors all stem from a woman between 18 and 30 years old in good health.

This clone was observed a few times. The genes are TRBV7-3 and TRBJ2-3; D possibly corresponds to TRBD1 (5 bases). This CDR3 is built from 13 residues. Germline V gene lookup returns CDR1 SGHTA and CDR2 FQGTGA. The ends were cut back, 5 bases at V and 6 bases at J, with 12 bases in the middle. The CDR3 nucleotides read TGTGCCAGCAGCCCTGTTGGGGCTGATACGCAGTATTTT. This encodes CASSPVGADTQYF.

The J gene is TRBJ1-4, the V gene TRBV4-1; D is perhaps TRBD1 (6 bases). Germline loops: CDR1 MGHRA, CDR2 YSYEKL. Trimming left V 2 bases short and J 4 bases short, with 14 bases between. This CDR3 is 16 amino acids long. CDR3 protein: CASSQTLQGYNEKLFF. CDR3 coding DNA: TGCGCCAGCAGCCAAACCTTACAGGGATATAATGAAAAACTGTTTTTT.

This clone showed up just a few times. The genes are TRBV7-2 and TRBJ2-1, with D hard to call. The CDR3 extends over 11 amino acids. CDR1 is SGHTA and CDR2 is FQGNSA in the germline V gene. Trimming removed 6 bases from V and 9 bases from J, with 9 bases in between. The chain's CDR3 is CASRSGFEQFF. CDR3 bases: TGTGCCAGCAGGTCCGGGTTTGAGCAGTTCTTC.

This clone was seen a few times. The chain links TRBV7-2 to TRBJ2-1; TRBD1 agrees at 8 bases. CDR3 size: 15 residues. Unmatched junction bases numbered 8, after V lost 3 bases and J lost 7 bases. From germline, CDR1 is SGHTA and CDR2 FQGNSA. The CDR3 protein is CASSFRQGLRNEQFF. The CDR3 DNA is TGTGCCAGCAGCTTCCGACAGGGGCTGAGGAATGAGCAGTTCTTC. The full variable domain, in which reference TRBV7-2 and TRBJ2-1 provide the parts outside the CDR3, is GAGVSQSPSNKVTEKGKDVELRCDPISGHTALYWYRQSLGQGLEFLIYFQGNSAPDKSGLPSDRFSAERTGGSVSTLTIQRTQQEDSAVYLCASSFRQGLRNEQFFGPGTRLTVL.

This clone was observed a handful of times. This rearrangement joins TRBV5-4 to TRBJ2-1; 9 bases line up with TRBD1. The CDR3 loop spans 15 amino acids. The germline V gene encodes CDR1 SGHNT and CDR2 YYREEE (reference sequence). J gave up 7 bases and V 2 bases, and 7 bases lay outside the gene matches. This CDR3 reads CASSLQDRGPNEQFF. The CDR3 DNA reads TGTGCCAGCAGCTTACAGGACAGGGGTCCAAATGAGCAGTTCTTC.

This clone has a count of ten or more. CDR3 loop: CAISDGNIQETQYF. CDR3 DNA sequence: TGTGCCATCTCCGACGGGAACATCCAAGAGACCCAGTACTTC. This chain uses TRBV10-3 with TRBJ2-5; D is possibly TRBD2 (5 bases). The V gene lost 8 bases and the J gene lost 1 base, with 14 bases spanning the gap. CDR1 ENHRY and CDR2 SYGVKD come from the germline V gene. The length of the CDR3 is 14 residues.

This clone was observed once. Other DNA sequences of this sample code for an identical CDR3. The chain carries TRBV20-1 and TRBJ1-1, with no clear D. Deletions cut 2 bases from V and 0 bases from J, with 1 base between. The germline gives CDR1 DFQATT, CDR2 SNEGSKA (reference sequence). The CDR3 extends over 11 amino acids. The CDR3 DNA is TGCAGTGCTAGACTGAACACTGAAGCTTTCTTT. It is translated as CSARLNTEAFF.

J is TRBJ2-7 and V is TRBV4-2; TRBD2 aligns across 7 bases. Germline V gene data show CDR1 as LGHNA and CDR2 as YNFKEQ. Trimming cost V 4 bases and J 6 bases; bases outside gene matches: 9. This CDR3 contains 14 residues. The CDR3 DNA reads TGTGCCAGCAGCCCACGACTGAGCGGGACCGAGCAGTACTTC. This translates into CASSPRLSGTEQYF.

This chain joins TRBV28 and TRBJ2-5; TRBD2 aligns across 10 bases. Germline CDR1 and CDR2: MDHEN and SYDVKM. CDR3 size: 16 residues. The J segment lost 4 bases and the V segment lost 1 base, leaving 6 bases of the junction unmatched. Here the CDR3 reads CASSLSSGRTRETQYF. The CDR3 DNA sequence: TGTGCCAGCAGTTTATCTAGCGGGAGAACCAGAGAGACCCAGTACTTC.

This clone came up a few times. This same CDR3 is encoded by further DNA sequences in the sample. This chain uses TRBV20-1 with TRBJ2-6; D is unclear. Trimming left V 6 bases short and J 3 bases short, with 3 bases between. Germline V gene sequence: CDR1 DFQATT, CDR2 SNEGSKA (reference sequence). This CDR3 has 11 amino acids. In DNA, the CDR3 is TGCAGTGCCCGTGGGGCCAACGTCCTGACTTTC. This gives the protein CSARGANVLTF.

The chain carries TRBV5-1 and TRBJ2-5; D not resolved. The CDR3 has 12 amino acids. The V and J ends lost 5 bases and 4 bases respectively, with 9 bases between them. Germline values: CDR1 SGHRS, CDR2 YFSETQ. CDR3 nucleotides: TGCGCCAGCAGGTCGACGGGAGAGACCCAGTACTTC. Translated, it gives CASRSTGETQYF.

This clone turned up a few times. The rearrangement joins TRBV7-2 to TRBJ1-1; TRBD1 might be the D (6 bases). V shed 6 bases and J shed 2 bases, with 13 bases lying between them. CDR1 is SGHTA, CDR2 FQGNSA, per germline. The CDR3 extends over 14 amino acids. The CDR3 here is CASRLGQTNTEAFF. CDR3 nucleotides: TGTGCCAGCAGACTTGGACAGACTAACACTGAAGCTTTCTTT.

This chain uses TRBV5-1 with TRBJ2-1, with 9 positions matching TRBD1. CDR1 and CDR2 from the germline V gene are SGHRS and YFSETQ. V trimming: 0 bases; J trimming: 4 bases; junction bases outside the gene matches: 5. The CDR3 totals 16 residues. CDR3 region: CASSLVATGGYNEQFF. The CDR3 DNA reads as TGCGCCAGCAGCTTGGTTGCGACAGGGGGATACAATGAGCAGTTCTTC.

In this sample, this clone turned up a few times. The identical CDR3 is also encoded by other nucleotide sequences in the sample. This chain connects TRBV9 to TRBJ2-1; D tentatively fits TRBD1 or TRBD2 (5 bases each). Germline CDR1 is SGDLS and CDR2 is YYNGEE. There are 15 residues in the CDR3. V was clipped by 0 bases and J by 2 bases, with 9 bases between them. The CDR3 sequence is CASSVAGTTYNEQFF. In DNA form, the CDR3 reads TGTGCCAGCAGCGTAGCTGGGACGACCTACAATGAGCAGTTCTTC.

The chain combines TRBV20-1 with TRBJ1-1, with unresolved D. V lost 4 bases and J lost 3, with 3 bases in between. Germline V gene sequence: CDR1 DFQATT, CDR2 SNEGSKA (reference sequence). This CDR3 is built from 10 residues. The CDR3: CSAIDTEAFF. The CDR3 coding sequence is TGCAGTGCTATTGACACTGAAGCTTTCTTT.

V gene TRBV4-1 combines with J gene TRBJ2-5, with unresolved D. The CDR3 has 14 amino acids. Germline values: CDR1 MGHRA, CDR2 YSYEKL. V dropped 6 bases and J dropped 0 bases, with 11 bases sitting between them. The CDR3 sequence is CASSPSEDQETQYF. Written as DNA, the CDR3 is TGCGCCAGCAGTCCAAGTGAGGACCAAGAGACCCAGTACTTC.